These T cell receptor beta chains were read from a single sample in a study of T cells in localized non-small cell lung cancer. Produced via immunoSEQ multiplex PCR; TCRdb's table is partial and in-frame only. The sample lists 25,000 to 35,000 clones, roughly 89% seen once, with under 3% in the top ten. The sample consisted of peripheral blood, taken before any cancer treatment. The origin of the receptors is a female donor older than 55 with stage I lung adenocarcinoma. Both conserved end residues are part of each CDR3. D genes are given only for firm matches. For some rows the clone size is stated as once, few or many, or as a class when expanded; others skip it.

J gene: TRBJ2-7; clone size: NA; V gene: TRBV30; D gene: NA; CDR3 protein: CAWGGPVFYEQYF; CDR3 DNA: TGTGCCTGGGGAGGACCAGTATTCTACGAGCAGTACTTC
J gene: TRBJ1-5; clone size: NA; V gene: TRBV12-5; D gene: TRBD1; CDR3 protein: CASASLQGALNQPQHF; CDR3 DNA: TGTGCTAGTGCCTCATTACAGGGGGCCCTCAATCAGCCCCAGCATTTT
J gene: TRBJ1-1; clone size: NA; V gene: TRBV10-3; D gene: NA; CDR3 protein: CAISDLGRGTEAFF; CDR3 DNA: TGTGCCATCAGTGACCTCGGCAGGGGCACTGAAGCTTTCTTT
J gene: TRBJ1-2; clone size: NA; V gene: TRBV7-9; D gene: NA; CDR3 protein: CASRSQQTPGYTF; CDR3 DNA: TGTGCCAGCAGATCTCAACAGACTCCGGGCTACACCTTC
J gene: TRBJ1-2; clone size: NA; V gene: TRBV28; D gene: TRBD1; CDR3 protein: CASSFVQGARGYTF; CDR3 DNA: TGTGCCAGCAGTTTCGTACAGGGGGCGAGAGGCTACACCTTC
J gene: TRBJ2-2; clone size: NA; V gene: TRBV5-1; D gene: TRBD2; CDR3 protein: CASSLVLAGTNTGELFF; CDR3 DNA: TGCGCCAGCAGCTTGGTGCTAGCGGGAACGAACACCGGGGAGCTGTTTTTT
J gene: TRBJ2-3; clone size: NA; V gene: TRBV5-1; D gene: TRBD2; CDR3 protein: CASSMGLAASTDTQYF; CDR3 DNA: TGCGCCAGCAGCATGGGACTAGCGGCTAGCACAGATACGCAGTATTTT
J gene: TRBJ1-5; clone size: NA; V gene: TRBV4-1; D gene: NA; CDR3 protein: CASSQDRWGNQPQHF; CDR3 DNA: TGCGCCAGCAGCCAAGACCGTTGGGGCAATCAGCCCCAGCATTTT
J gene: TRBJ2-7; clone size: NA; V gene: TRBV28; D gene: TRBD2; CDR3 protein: CASRGRATYEQYF; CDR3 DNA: TGTGCCAGCAGAGGGAGGGCGACCTACGAGCAGTACTTC
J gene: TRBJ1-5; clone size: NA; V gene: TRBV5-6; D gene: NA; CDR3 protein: CASSPFGGGNQPQHF; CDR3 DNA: TGTGCCAGCAGCCCTTTTGGGGGAGGCAATCAGCCCCAGCATTTT
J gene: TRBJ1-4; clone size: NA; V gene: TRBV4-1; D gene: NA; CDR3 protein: CASSYGQGVEKLFF; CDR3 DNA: TGCGCCAGCAGCTACGGGCAGGGCGTTGAAAAACTGTTTTTT
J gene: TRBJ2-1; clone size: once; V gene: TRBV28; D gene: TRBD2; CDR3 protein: CASSSGLGAFF; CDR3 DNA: TGTGCCAGCAGTTCCGGACTAGGTGCCTTCTTC
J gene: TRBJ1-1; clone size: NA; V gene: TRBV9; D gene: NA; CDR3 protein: CASSGGELWNTEAFF; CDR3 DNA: TGTGCCAGCAGCGGCGGAGAACTCTGGAACACTGAAGCTTTCTTT
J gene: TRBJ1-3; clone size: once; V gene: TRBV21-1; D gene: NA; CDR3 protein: CASSKAIEGSGNTIYF; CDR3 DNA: TGTGCCAGCAGCAAAGCCATAGAGGGCTCTGGAAACACCATATATTTT
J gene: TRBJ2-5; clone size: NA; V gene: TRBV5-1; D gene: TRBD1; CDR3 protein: CASSLGQGQETQYF; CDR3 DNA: TGCGCCAGCAGCTTGGGACAGGGGCAAGAGACCCAGTACTTC
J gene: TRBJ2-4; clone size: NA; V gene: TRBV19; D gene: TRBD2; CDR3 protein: CASSPWTSGRSLPSKNIQYF; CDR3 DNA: TGTGCCAGTAGTCCTTGGACTAGCGGGAGGTCCCTCCCGTCCAAAAACATTCAGTACTTC
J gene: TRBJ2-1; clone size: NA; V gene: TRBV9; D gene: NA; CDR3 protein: CASSVGLGGTYNEQFF; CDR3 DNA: TGTGCCAGCAGCGTAGGTCTCGGCGGGACCTACAATGAGCAGTTCTTC
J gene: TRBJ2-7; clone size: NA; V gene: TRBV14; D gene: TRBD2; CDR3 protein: CASSHARLAGVLVYEQYF; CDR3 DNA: TGTGCCAGCAGCCATGCTAGACTAGCGGGAGTGCTGGTCTACGAGCAGTACTTC
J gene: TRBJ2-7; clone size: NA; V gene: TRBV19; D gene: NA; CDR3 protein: CASSIAAGGGAYEQYF; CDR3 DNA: TGTGCCAGTAGTATAGCAGCCGGGGGAGGCGCTTACGAGCAGTACTTC
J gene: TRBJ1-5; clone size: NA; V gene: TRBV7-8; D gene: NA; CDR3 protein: CASSLGSVIESQPQHF; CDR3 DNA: TGTGCCAGCAGCTTAGGGTCGGTTATCGAGAGTCAGCCCCAGCATTTT
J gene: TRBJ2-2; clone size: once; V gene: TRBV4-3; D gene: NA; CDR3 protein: CASSHQDLGTGELFF; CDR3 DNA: TGCGCCAGCAGCCACCAGGACTTGGGCACCGGGGAGCTGTTTTTT
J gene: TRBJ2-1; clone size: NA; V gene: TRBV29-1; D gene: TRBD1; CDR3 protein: CSDRTGSSYNEQFF; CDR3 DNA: TGCAGCGATAGGACAGGGTCGTCCTACAATGAGCAGTTCTTC
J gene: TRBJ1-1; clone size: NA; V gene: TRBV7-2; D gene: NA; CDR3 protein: CASSLGSGLPSEAFF; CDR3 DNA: TGTGCCAGCAGCTTAGGGTCAGGGTTACCCTCTGAAGCTTTCTTT
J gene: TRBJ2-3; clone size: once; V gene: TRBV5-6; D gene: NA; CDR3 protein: CASSPGLLPDTQYF; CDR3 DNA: TGTGCCAGCAGCCCGGGACTCCTCCCAGATACGCAGTATTTT
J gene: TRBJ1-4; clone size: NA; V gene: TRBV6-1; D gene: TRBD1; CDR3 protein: CASSDPTGGREKLFF; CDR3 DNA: TGTGCCAGCAGTGACCCGACAGGGGGCCGTGAAAAACTGTTTTTT
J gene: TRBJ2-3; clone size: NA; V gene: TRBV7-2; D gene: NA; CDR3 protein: CASSSYTDTQYF; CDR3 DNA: TGTGCCAGCAGCTCTTACACAGATACGCAGTATTTT
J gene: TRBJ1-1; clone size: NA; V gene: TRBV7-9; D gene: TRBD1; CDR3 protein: CASSSPGQGITEAFF; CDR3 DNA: TGTGCCAGCAGCTCTCCGGGACAGGGAATTACTGAAGCTTTCTTT
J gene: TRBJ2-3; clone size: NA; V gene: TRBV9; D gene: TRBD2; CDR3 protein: CASSVGLAGDNGADTQYF; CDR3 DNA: TGTGCCAGCAGCGTAGGACTAGCGGGAGACAATGGGGCAGATACGCAGTATTTT
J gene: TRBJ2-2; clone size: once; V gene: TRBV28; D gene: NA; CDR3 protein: CASSFGGQVTGELFF; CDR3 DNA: TGTGCCAGCAGTTTCGGGGGGCAGGTCACCGGGGAGCTGTTTTTT
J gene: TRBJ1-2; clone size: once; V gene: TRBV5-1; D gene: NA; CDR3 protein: CASTAGGQGNYGYTF; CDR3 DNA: TGCGCCAGCACCGCCGGGGGGCAGGGTAACTATGGCTACACCTTC
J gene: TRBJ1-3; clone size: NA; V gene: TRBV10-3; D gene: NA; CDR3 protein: CAISPPGGTGNTIYF; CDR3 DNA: TGTGCCATCAGCCCCCCGGGGGGAACTGGAAACACCATATATTTT
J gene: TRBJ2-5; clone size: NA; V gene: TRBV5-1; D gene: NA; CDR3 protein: CASSPTDGHKETQYF; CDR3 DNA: TGCGCCAGCAGCCCGACGGATGGACACAAAGAGACCCAGTACTTC
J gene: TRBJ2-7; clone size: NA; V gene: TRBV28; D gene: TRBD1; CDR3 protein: CASNIQGVSYEQYF; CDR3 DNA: TGTGCCAGCAACATACAGGGGGTGTCCTACGAGCAGTACTTC
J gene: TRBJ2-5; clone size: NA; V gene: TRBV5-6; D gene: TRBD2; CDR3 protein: CASSLGLAGEATQYF; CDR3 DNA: TGTGCCAGCAGCTTGGGTCTAGCGGGAGAAGCGACCCAGTACTTC
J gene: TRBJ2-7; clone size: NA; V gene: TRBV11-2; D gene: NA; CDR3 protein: CASSPPDSYEQYF; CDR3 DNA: TGTGCCAGCAGCCCGCCGGACTCCTACGAGCAGTACTTC
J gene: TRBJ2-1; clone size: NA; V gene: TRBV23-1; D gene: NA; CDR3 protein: CASSLVGSFYEQFF; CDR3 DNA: TGCGCCAGCAGTCTGGTCGGGTCCTTCTATGAGCAGTTCTTC
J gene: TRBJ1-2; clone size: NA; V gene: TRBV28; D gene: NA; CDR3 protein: CASSQIDRSYGYTF; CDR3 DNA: TGTGCCAGCAGTCAAATTGACAGGAGCTATGGCTACACCTTC
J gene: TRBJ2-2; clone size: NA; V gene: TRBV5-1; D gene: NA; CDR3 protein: CASSFVAEWDTGELFF; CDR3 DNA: TGCGCCAGCAGCTTTGTTGCGGAGTGGGACACCGGGGAGCTGTTTTTT
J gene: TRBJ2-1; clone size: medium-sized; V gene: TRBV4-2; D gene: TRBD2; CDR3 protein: CASSQDGGTSGNEQFF; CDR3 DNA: TGTGCCAGCAGCCAAGATGGCGGGACTAGCGGGAATGAGCAGTTCTTC
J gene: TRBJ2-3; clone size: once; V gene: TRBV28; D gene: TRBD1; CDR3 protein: CASSLSAGGRTDTQYF; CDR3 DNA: TGTGCCAGCAGTTTATCTGCAGGGGGCCGAACAGATACGCAGTATTTT
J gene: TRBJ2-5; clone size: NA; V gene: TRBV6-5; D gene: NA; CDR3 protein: CASSYRVQDTQYF; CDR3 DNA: TGTGCCAGCAGTTATAGGGTTCAAGATACCCAGTACTTC
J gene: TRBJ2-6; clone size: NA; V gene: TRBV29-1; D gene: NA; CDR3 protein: CSVEGEPGANVLTF; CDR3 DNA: TGCAGCGTTGAGGGAGAACCTGGGGCCAACGTCCTGACTTTC
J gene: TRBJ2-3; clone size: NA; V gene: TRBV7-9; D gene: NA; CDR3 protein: CASSHFEGTDTQYF; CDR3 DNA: TGTGCCAGCAGCCACTTCGAGGGCACAGATACGCAGTATTTT
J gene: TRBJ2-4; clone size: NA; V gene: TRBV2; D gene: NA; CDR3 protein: CASRGTGIAKNIQYF; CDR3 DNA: TGTGCCAGCAGGGGGACGGGTATAGCCAAAAACATTCAGTACTTC
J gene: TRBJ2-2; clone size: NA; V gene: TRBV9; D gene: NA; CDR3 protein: CASRSGSNTGELFF; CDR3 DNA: TGTGCCAGCAGAAGCGGGTCGAACACCGGGGAGCTGTTTTTT
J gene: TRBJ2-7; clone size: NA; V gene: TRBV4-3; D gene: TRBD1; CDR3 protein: CASSQKLGTGVLSTYEQYF; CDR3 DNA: TGCGCCAGCAGCCAAAAACTCGGGACAGGGGTCCTATCGACCTACGAGCAGTACTTC
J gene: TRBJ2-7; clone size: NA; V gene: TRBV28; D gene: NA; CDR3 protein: CASRAYEQYF; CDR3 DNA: TGTGCCAGCAGGGCCTACGAGCAGTACTTC
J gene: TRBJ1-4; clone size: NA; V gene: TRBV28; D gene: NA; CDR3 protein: CASSFSRQATNEKLFF; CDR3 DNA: TGTGCCAGCAGTTTTTCCCGACAGGCTACTAATGAAAAACTGTTTTTT
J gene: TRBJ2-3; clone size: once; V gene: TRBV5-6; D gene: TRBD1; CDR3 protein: CASSQRTGSTDTQYF; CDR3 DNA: TGTGCCAGCAGCCAACGGACAGGGAGCACAGATACGCAGTATTTT
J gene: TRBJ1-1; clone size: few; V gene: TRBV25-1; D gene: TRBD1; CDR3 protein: CASSAPGQGRAFF; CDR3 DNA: TGTGCCAGCAGTGCTCCGGGACAGGGGAGAGCTTTCTTT
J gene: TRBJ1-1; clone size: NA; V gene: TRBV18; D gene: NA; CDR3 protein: CASSPTGADTEAFF; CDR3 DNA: TGTGCCAGCTCACCAACGGGGGCCGACACTGAAGCTTTCTTT
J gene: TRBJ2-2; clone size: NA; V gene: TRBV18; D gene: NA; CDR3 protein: CASSPPGLRNTGELFF; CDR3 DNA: TGTGCCAGCTCACCACCGGGGCTAAGGAACACCGGGGAGCTGTTTTTT